A selection of T cell receptor beta chains follows, all from one sample in a study of blood T cell repertoires in COVID-19. TCRdb keeps only in-frame clones here, not all; method: immunoSEQ multiplex PCR. The table records some 400,000 clones, more than 80% of them present only once. The specimen was PBMCs or T cells enriched from blood (not recorded which). The receptors originated from a young man who had recovered from COVID-19. CDR3s include the opening cysteine and the closing phenylalanine or tryptophan. A D gene is named only where the DNA matches it firmly. Clone size is stated in some rows and not others, as once, few, many or a class when expanded.

V gene: TRBV10-3
J gene: TRBJ1-2
D gene: TRBD1
clone size: once
CDR3 DNA: TGTGCCATCAGTGAGTCGGGACAGGGAAACTATGGCTACACCTTC
CDR3 protein: CAISESGQGNYGYTF

V gene: TRBV28
J gene: TRBJ2-3
D gene: TRBD2
clone size: NA
CDR3 DNA: TGTGCCAGCAGTCCGACTAGCGGGAGTGATACGCAGTATTTT
CDR3 protein: CASSPTSGSDTQYF

V gene: TRBV2
J gene: TRBJ2-4
D gene: NA
clone size: NA
CDR3 DNA: TGTGCCAGCACCATTAGCGTTCTAGCCAAAAACATTCAGTACTTC
CDR3 protein: CASTISVLAKNIQYF

V gene: TRBV7-2
J gene: TRBJ1-2
D gene: NA
clone size: few
CDR3 DNA: TGTGCCAGCAGCTTAGACGCGGTTTCCGGCTACACCTTC
CDR3 protein: CASSLDAVSGYTF

V gene: TRBV18
J gene: TRBJ1-1
D gene: NA
clone size: NA
CDR3 DNA: TGTGCCAGCTCACACTCCAGGGGTAGCGACACTGAAGCTTTCTTT
CDR3 protein: CASSHSRGSDTEAFF

V gene: TRBV12-5
J gene: TRBJ1-1
D gene: NA
clone size: NA
CDR3 DNA: TGTGCTAGTGGTTTGGTGCCGGGGGGGGTTACTGAAGCTTTCTTT
CDR3 protein: CASGLVPGGVTEAFF

V gene: TRBV2
J gene: TRBJ2-2
D gene: TRBD2
clone size: NA
CDR3 DNA: TGTGCCAGCAGGGGACTAGCGGATTCCCTGGCGCTGTTTTTT
CDR3 protein: CASRGLADSLALFF

V gene: TRBV23-1
J gene: TRBJ2-7
D gene: TRBD1
clone size: NA
CDR3 DNA: TGCGCCAGCAGTCAGACAGGGGACACCTCTTCCTACGAGCAGTACTTC
CDR3 protein: CASSQTGDTSSYEQYF

V gene: TRBV7-8
J gene: TRBJ2-3
D gene: NA
clone size: once
CDR3 DNA: TGTGCCAGCACCCAAGGGTGGGGCTCCTCCATCGAGTATACGCAGTATTTT
CDR3 protein: CASTQGWGSSIEYTQYF

V gene: TRBV7-9
J gene: TRBJ1-2
D gene: NA
clone size: few
CDR3 DNA: TGTGCCACCAGCCGGCTCCGGGACATTGGCTACACCTTC
CDR3 protein: CATSRLRDIGYTF

V gene: TRBV7-9
J gene: TRBJ1-1
D gene: TRBD1
clone size: NA
CDR3 DNA: TGTGCCAGCAGCTTAACTGGGACAGTTGAAGCTTTCTTT
CDR3 protein: CASSLTGTVEAFF

V gene: TRBV12-3/TRBV12-4
J gene: TRBJ2-1
D gene: NA
clone size: NA
CDR3 DNA: TGTGCCAGCAGTTTTTTAGTTTTCGATGAGCAGTTCTTC
CDR3 protein: CASSFLVFDEQFF

V gene: TRBV5-1
J gene: TRBJ2-3
D gene: NA
clone size: NA
CDR3 DNA: TGCGCCAGCAGCCGCGGTTCGGCGGATAGCACAGATACGCAGTATTTT
CDR3 protein: CASSRGSADSTDTQYF

V gene: TRBV15
J gene: TRBJ1-1
D gene: TRBD1
clone size: NA
CDR3 DNA: TGTGCCACCAGGTGGACAGGGATCGCTGAAGCTTTCTTT
CDR3 protein: CATRWTGIAEAFF

V gene: TRBV5-1
J gene: TRBJ1-4
D gene: NA
clone size: NA
CDR3 DNA: TGCGCCAGCAGCAATAGAGGACAAAGGGCCGGGGAAAAACTGTTTTTT
CDR3 protein: CASSNRGQRAGEKLFF

V gene: TRBV6-5
J gene: TRBJ1-5
D gene: NA
clone size: once
CDR3 DNA: TGTGCCAGCAGTTCGGCGGTGGATAGCAATCAGCCCCAGCATTTT
CDR3 protein: CASSSAVDSNQPQHF

V gene: TRBV5-6
J gene: TRBJ1-5
D gene: TRBD1
clone size: NA
CDR3 DNA: TGTGCCAGCAGTTCTACAGGGGCATTTAGCAATCAGCCCCAGCATTTT
CDR3 protein: CASSSTGAFSNQPQHF

V gene: TRBV5-1
J gene: TRBJ2-3
D gene: NA
clone size: NA
CDR3 DNA: TGCGCCAGCAGCTTGGATAGCGGAAGCACAGATACGCAGTATTTT
CDR3 protein: CASSLDSGSTDTQYF

V gene: TRBV30
J gene: TRBJ1-5
D gene: NA
clone size: NA
CDR3 DNA: TGTGCCTGGAGTACTACAGGAGAACAGCCCCAGCATTTT
CDR3 protein: CAWSTTGEQPQHF

V gene: TRBV28
J gene: TRBJ2-5
D gene: NA
clone size: NA
CDR3 DNA: TGTGCCAGCAGTTTATGGGGGGGACGACAAGAGACCCAGTACTTC
CDR3 protein: CASSLWGGRQETQYF

V gene: TRBV25-1
J gene: TRBJ2-7
D gene: TRBD2
clone size: NA
CDR3 DNA: TGTGCCAGCGGGACTAGCGGAAGCTCCTACGAGCAGTACTTC
CDR3 protein: CASGTSGSSYEQYF

V gene: TRBV28
J gene: TRBJ2-1
D gene: TRBD2
clone size: NA
CDR3 DNA: TGTGCCAGCAGTTTCCTCGGACTAGCGGGGTACAATGAGCAGTTCTTC
CDR3 protein: CASSFLGLAGYNEQFF

V gene: TRBV30
J gene: TRBJ2-3
D gene: NA
clone size: NA
CDR3 DNA: TGTGCCTGGGCCGTCGGGACTTTCACAGATACGCAGTATTTT
CDR3 protein: CAWAVGTFTDTQYF

V gene: TRBV24-1
J gene: TRBJ2-1
D gene: NA
clone size: NA
CDR3 DNA: TGTGCCACCAGTGATTCCCCTTCCTTGGACAGTAAATCCTACAATGAGCAGTTCTTC
CDR3 protein: CATSDSPSLDSKSYNEQFF

V gene: TRBV5-1
J gene: TRBJ2-4
D gene: TRBD1
clone size: NA
CDR3 DNA: TGCGCCAGCAGCGCCGGGACAGGGAATGACATTCAGTACTTC
CDR3 protein: CASSAGTGNDIQYF

V gene: TRBV30
J gene: TRBJ2-1
D gene: NA
clone size: NA
CDR3 DNA: TGTGCCTGGGCCCCTGACCAGGCGAGGGGGAATGAGCAGTTCTTC
CDR3 protein: CAWAPDQARGNEQFF